This T cell receptor beta chain was sequenced in a study of CD8 T cells in Susac syndrome. V trimming: 0 bases; J trimming: 4 bases; junction bases outside the gene matches: 5. Germline V CDR1 and CDR2: SEHNR, FQNEAQ (reference sequence). The CDR3 sequence is 15 residues long. The authors reverse transcribed roughly 0.45 to 1 ug RNA with random hexamers. The method of amplification for TCR beta CDR3 was immunoSEQ multiplex PCR, covering 54 Vbeta and 13 Jbeta. TCRdb used MiXCR to reprocess the immunoSEQ multiplex PCR reads, holding one entry per CDR3 protein. This repertoire shows 140,000 or so distinct CDR3 sequences, around 94% found once; its top ten account for over 0.07%. TEMRA cells were FACS-enriched and CD8+ and CD4+ T cells negatively isolated.

The sequence derives from a human donor in good health. V and J are TRBV7-9 and TRBJ2-5; 7 bases are shared with TRBD1. Material: CD4+ T cells from PBMCs. CDR3 protein: CASSLATGRIETQYF. In DNA, the CDR3 is TGTGCCAGCAGCTTAGCGACAGGGCGAATAGAGACCCAGTACTTC.